This T cell receptor (beta chain) derives from a study of PD-1 blockade in classical Hodgkin lymphoma. The study's findings and limits: As was reported, newly diagnosed patients showed lower baseline TCR diversity than healthy donors did. Baseline diversity resembling that of newly diagnosed patients was seen in complete responders.

Each patient relapsed following autologous stem cell transplantation, and prior brentuximab vedotin exposure differed. Complete response, partial response or progressive disease constituted the best responses recorded. The table came from immunoSEQ multiplex PCR; TCRdb's copy has only in-frame clones and leaves some out. The profile covers about 22,000 clones, with about 68% appearing a single time and around 21% taken by the ten largest. This clone came up a few times. Antigen specificity is unknown. The germline CDR1 and CDR2 sequences are SGHDT and YYEEEE. The CDR3 loop spans 13 amino acids. V shed 5 bases and J shed 2 bases, with 8 bases lying between them.

This chain connects TRBV5-6 to TRBJ1-5; no clear D. The clonotype was recovered from a human donor with classical Hodgkin lymphoma. Sequenced material: peripheral blood mononuclear cells (PBMCs), taken at baseline. As DNA, the CDR3 is TGTGCCAGCAGATCTTGGGGCAATCAGCCCCAGCATTTT. As protein: CASRSWGNQPQHF.